This T cell receptor beta chain was sequenced for a study of OX40 agonist ivuxolimab in advanced cancers. Study results and limitations: Within 6 weeks, CD4+ and CD8+ blood T cells expanded clonally at 0.1 to 3.0 mg/kg. CD8+ T cells (on average) carried more expanded clones than CD4+ T cells.

A word on this clone: Its antigen is not known.

Only in-frame clones appear in the TCRdb table, and some are missing; sequencing was by immunoSEQ multiplex PCR. The table lists about 100,000 clones, roughly 90% of them singletons, with around 0.16% in the top ten. Germline values: CDR1 MNHEY, CDR2 SMNVEV (reference sequence). This CDR3 spans 13 amino acids. V was pared by 5 bases and J by 3 bases, with 3 bases of the junction left unmatched. V usage is TRBV27 and J usage is TRBJ1-2, with TRBD1 matching over 7 bases. The sequenced sample was CD4+ or CD8+ T cells sorted from blood, obtained in a trial of the OX40 agonist ivuxolimab. This clonotype originated in an adult with an advanced solid tumor such as melanoma, head and neck, liver or kidney cancer. The CDR3 spells CASSSRGDYGYTF. CDR3 sequence (DNA): TGTGCCAGCAGTAGCAGGGGGGACTATGGCTACACCTTC.